The clone carrying this TCR beta chain was counted a few times. The antigen is undetermined. This sample is part of a study of post-analysis software for immune sequencing data. General observations from the study: TRBV5-6, TRBV5-1 and TRBV20-1 were among 4 or 5 TRBV segments more frequent in patients than controls.

Unique molecular identifiers were carried by the TCR beta cDNA libraries. TCRdb re-called the PCR reads with MiXCR, one entry per CDR3 protein. The repertoire consists of about 400,000 distinct CDR3 sequences, with roughly 38% occurring once and the leading ten covering over 10%. Germline assignment: CDR1 SGHRS and CDR2 YFSETQ. This CDR3 has 15 residues. V lost 4 bases to trimming and J lost 2 bases; unmatched junction nucleotides: 9. The chain uses TRBV5-1 and TRBJ2-7; 7 bases are a match to TRBD2. Input material: blood. The sequence derives from a girl aged 10 to 17 with multiple sclerosis. The CDR3 region is CASSLREWGAYEQYF. The CDR3, as DNA: TGCGCCAGCAGCCTGCGGGAGTGGGGAGCCTACGAGCAGTACTTC.